This TCR beta chain stems from a study of blood T cells in healthy people across ages. In germline, CDR1 is MRHNA, CDR2 SNTAGT. V shed 0 bases and J 4 bases; nucleotides not matched to a gene: 0. CDR3 length: 15 amino acids. For the second PCR, which ran for 7 to 11 cycles, a sample-barcoded 5' primer and a J-beta primer mix were used. From the 5' RACE reads, TCRdb called clonotypes with MiXCR, one entry per CDR3 protein. The sample consists of 1.6 million or so distinct CDR3 sequences, about 35% of them appearing once. The sequenced sample was blood. This clonotype was obtained from a woman aged 25 to 39 in good health. J is TRBJ2-1 and V is TRBV6-4; the match to TRBD2 covers 10 bases. CDR3 DNA sequence: TGTGCCAGCAGTGACTCAGCGGGGGGGTACAATGAGCAGTTCTTC. Residues: CASSDSAGGYNEQFF.